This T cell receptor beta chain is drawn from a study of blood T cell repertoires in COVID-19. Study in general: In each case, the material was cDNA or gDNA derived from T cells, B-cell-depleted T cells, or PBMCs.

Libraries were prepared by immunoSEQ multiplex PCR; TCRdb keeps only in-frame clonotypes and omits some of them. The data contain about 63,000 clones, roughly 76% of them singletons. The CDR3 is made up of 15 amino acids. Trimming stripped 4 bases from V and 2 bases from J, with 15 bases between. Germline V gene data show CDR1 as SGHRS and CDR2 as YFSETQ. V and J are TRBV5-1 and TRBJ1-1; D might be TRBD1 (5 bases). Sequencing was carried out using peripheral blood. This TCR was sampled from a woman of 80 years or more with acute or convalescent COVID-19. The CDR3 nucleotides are TGCGCCAGCAGCGTGCTTGTGCAGGGCAACACTGAAGCTTTCTTT. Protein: CASSVLVQGNTEAFF.